Following are 19 T cell receptor beta chains from one sample sequenced in a study of CD8 T cells in ankylosing spondylitis. General observations from the study: Apparently characteristic of ankylosing spondylitis blood was a TCR beta motif (roughly eight highly homologous variants).

No antigen is known for these receptors. TCRdb fed the 5' RACE reads into MiXCR, producing one record per CDR3 protein. The data contain 330,000 or so distinct CDR3 sequences, 7% to 9% of them singletons. Sequencing input: blood, either unsorted or a sorted T cell fraction (not recorded which). Source of these receptors: a male donor with ankylosing spondylitis.

This clonotype was recorded many times. The rearrangement uses TRBV3-1 and TRBJ2-7; maybe TRBD1 (6 bases). The V gene's germline CDR1 is LGHDT and CDR2 YNNKEL (reference sequence). With 2 bases removed from V and 0 bases from J, the gap between germline ends came to 11 bases. The CDR3 is 15 amino acids. The CDR3 nucleotides read TGTGCCAGCAGCCAAACCGGGACACCCTCCTACGAGCAGTACTTC. Amino acid sequence: CASSQTGTPSYEQYF.

The chain couples TRBV10-2 to TRBJ2-2; possible D gene TRBD1, 5 bases. The CDR3 spans 14 residues. Trimming removed 7 bases from V and 1 base from J, with 10 bases in between. The germline gives CDR1 WSHSY, CDR2 SAAADI. CDR3 residues: CASTQTVNTGELFF. As DNA, the CDR3 is TGCGCCAGCACCCAGACAGTGAACACCGGGGAGCTGTTTTTT.

This clonotype was found many times. The J gene is TRBJ1-1, the V gene TRBV6-2 or TRBV6-3, with D uncertain. In germline, CDR1 is MNHEY, CDR2 SVGEGT. V was clipped by 3 bases and J by 3 bases, with 11 bases between them. The CDR3 runs 14 residues. CDR3 nucleotide sequence: TGTGCCAGCAGTTATGCCAGGTCGGACACTGAAGCTTTCTTT. Protein sequence: CASSYARSDTEAFF.

V gene TRBV29-1 combines with J gene TRBJ1-1; no definite D call. Germline V gene sequence: CDR1 SQVTM, CDR2 ANQGSEA. Trimming removed 4 bases from V and 11 bases from J, with 14 bases in between. The CDR3 is 11 residues long. CDR3 in amino acids: CSVGDLESAFF. CDR3 DNA sequence: TGCAGCGTTGGGGATCTAGAATCGGCTTTCTTT.

This clonotype has more than one count but fewer than ten. V is TRBV27 and J is TRBJ2-7; no reliable D call. This CDR3 is built from 15 residues. The germline V gene has CDR1 MNHEY and CDR2 SMNVEV (reference sequence). V was cut by 8 bases and J by 5 bases, with 22 bases left in between. The CDR3 bases are TGTGCCAGCGGCCTACTGAAGCTGACCTGGGACGAGCAGTACTTC. Its protein is CASGLLKLTWDEQYF.

J is TRBJ1-2 and V is TRBV7-9; D is unclear. The ends were cut back, 1 base at V and 3 bases at J, with 12 bases in the middle. The CDR3 runs 15 residues. Germline-derived CDR1 and CDR2 are SEHNR and FQNEAQ (reference sequence). Written as DNA, the CDR3 is TGTGCCAGCAGCTTAGGTGGTCGACTAGACTATGGCTACACCTTC. Translated: CASSLGGRLDYGYTF.

This clonotype has only a few counts. The V call is TRBV29-1, the J call TRBJ1-3, with D uncertain. The V gene's germline CDR1 is SQVTM and CDR2 ANQGSEA. V lost 7 bases to trimming and J lost 0 bases, with 13 bases between them. The CDR3 contains 14 residues. As DNA, the CDR3 is TGCAGCGCCCTGGTCCTTTACTCTGGAAACACCATATATTTT. It specifies CSALVLYSGNTIYF.

This clonotype has more than one count but fewer than ten. V and J are TRBV27 and TRBJ1-4; D is possibly TRBD1 (6 bases). This CDR3 comprises 15 residues. Germline V gene sequence: CDR1 MNHEY, CDR2 SMNVEV (reference sequence). Trimming took off 7 bases at V and 8 bases at J, with 20 bases between the two ends. CDR3: CASTSNRASFEKLFF. The CDR3 bases are TGTGCCAGCACATCGAACAGGGCCTCGTTCGAAAAACTGTTTTTT.

The chain links TRBV9 to TRBJ1-1; D gene ambiguous. Trimming stripped 4 bases from V and 6 bases from J, with 7 bases between. Germline V gives CDR1 SGDLS, CDR2 YYNGEE. The CDR3 runs to 11 residues. CDR3 residues: CASSPDPEAFF. The CDR3 DNA sequence: TGTGCCAGCAGCCCGGACCCTGAAGCTTTCTTT.

This clonotype was detected only a few times. The chain employs TRBV6-5 and TRBJ1-6; 10 positions agree with TRBD1. V trimming: 4 bases; J trimming: 6 bases; junction bases outside the gene matches: 9. Germline CDR1 MNHEY, CDR2 SVGAGI. The CDR3 is 17 amino acids. CDR3 nucleotide sequence: TGTGCCAGCAGTTTAAGCCTCAGGACAGGGGGTAATTCACCCCTCCACTTT. Translating gives CASSLSLRTGGNSPLHF.

The V and J genes are TRBV7-9 and TRBJ2-7; 9 bases are shared with TRBD1. The CDR3 is 16 residues long. J was trimmed by 4 bases and V by 5 bases; bases with no gene match: 12. Germline V CDR1 and CDR2: SEHNR, FQNEAQ (reference sequence). CDR3 region: CASSPTGGLRTYEQYF. CDR3 sequence (DNA): TGTGCCAGCAGCCCGACAGGGGGTTTGAGAACTTACGAGCAGTACTTC.

The rearrangement uses TRBV7-9 and TRBJ2-3; D remains unclear. Germline V CDR1 and CDR2: SEHNR, FQNEAQ (reference sequence). This CDR3 region has 14 residues. Trimming stripped 5 bases from V and 6 bases from J, with 15 bases between. The CDR3 DNA reads as TGTGCCAGCAGCCCCGGTTTCGTGGCGGATACGCAGTATTTT. It is translated as CASSPGFVADTQYF.

In its sample, this clonotype was seen many times. The rearrangement links TRBV20-1 to TRBJ1-2; 7 bases are a match to TRBD1. J was trimmed by 8 bases and V by 8 bases; bases with no gene match: 8. Germline V CDR1 and CDR2: DFQATT, SNEGSKA (reference sequence). The CDR3 has 11 amino acids. CDR3 in amino acids: CSFTRGEGYTF. Written as DNA, the CDR3 is TGCAGTTTCACCAGGGGGGAAGGCTACACCTTC.

This clonotype was counted only a few times. The gene calls are TRBV29-1 and TRBJ2-3; 10 bases fit TRBD2. Germline V lookup: CDR1 SQVTM, CDR2 ANQGSEA. V lost 4 bases, J lost 3 bases, and 4 bases stayed unmatched. This CDR3 spans 14 amino acids. In DNA form, the CDR3 reads TGCAGCGTTGCCCCTAGCGGGAGTACAGATACGCAGTATTTT. Its protein is CSVAPSGSTDTQYF.

The J gene is TRBJ2-5, the V gene TRBV24-1; TRBD2 aligns across 9 bases. CDR3 length: 16 residues. From germline, CDR1 is KGHDR and CDR2 SFDVKD. Trimming removed 3 bases from V and 3 bases from J; junction bases left unmatched: 7. The CDR3: CATSDAGLAGKETQYF. In DNA, the CDR3 is TGTGCCACCAGTGATGCGGGACTAGCTGGGAAAGAGACCCAGTACTTC.

This clonotype was observed a single time. The gene calls are TRBV7-6 and TRBJ2-3; 8 positions match TRBD2. CDR3 length: 17 residues. Germline values: CDR1 SGHVS, CDR2 FNYEAQ. V trimming: 6 bases; J trimming: 0 bases; junction bases outside the gene matches: 11. The CDR3 is CASRPSGRLASTDTQYF. DNA of the CDR3: TGTGCCAGCAGGCCTAGCGGGCGACTTGCTAGCACAGATACGCAGTATTTT.

This clonotype has more than one count but fewer than ten. The CDR3 reads CASSPKGAGNTGELFF. CDR3 sequence (DNA): TGTGCCAGCAGCCCCAAGGGGGCAGGGAACACCGGGGAGCTGTTTTTT. The chain has TRBV9 and TRBJ2-2; 7 bases are shared with TRBD1. Germline trimming cut 4 bases from V and 1 base from J; bases unmatched to any gene: 7. The CDR3 is 16 amino acids. Germline assignment: CDR1 SGDLS and CDR2 YYNGEE. The full variable domain, its missing parts supplied by reference TRBV9 and TRBJ2-2, is DSGVTQTPKHLITATGQRVTLRCSPRSGDLSVYWYQQSLDQGLQFLIQYYNGEERAKGNILERFSAQQFPDLHSELNLSSLELGDSALYFCASSPKGAGNTGELFFGEGSRLTVL.

With regard to this clonotype: The germline gene is not matched at one end of the junction; a read error may be the cause. This chain's CDR3 is CASSVAWDYEQYF. DNA of the CDR3: TGTGCCAGCAGTGTAGCGTGGGACTACGAGCAGTACTTC. V usage is TRBV12-3 or TRBV12-4 and J usage is TRBJ2-7; D may be TRBD2 (5 bases). This CDR3 region has 13 residues.

This clonotype has ten or more counts. CDR3 bases: TGTGCCATCAGCCTAGCGGGAAACTACAATGAGCAGTTCTTC. It codes for CAISLAGNYNEQFF. The rearrangement links TRBV10-3 to TRBJ2-1; 9 nucleotides match TRBD2. V gave up 6 bases and J gave up 3 bases; unmatched junction bases: 3. The CDR3 contains 14 residues. The germline V gene has CDR1 ENHRY and CDR2 SYGVKD.